This is a list of T cell receptor beta chains from one sample in a study of T cells in Graves' hyperthyroidism and ophthalmopathy. MiXCR, applied by TCRdb to the multiplex PCR reads, yields one record per CDR3 protein. The table includes approximately 720,000 distinct CDR3 sequences, around 20% detected once. The sample was blood. These receptors came from a woman aged 50 to 65 with Graves' hyperthyroidism that later progressed to Graves' ophthalmopathy. CDR3s include the opening cysteine and the closing phenylalanine or tryptophan. A D gene is named only where the DNA matches it firmly.

d_call,j_call,v_call,cdr3_aa
NA,TRBJ1-2,TRBV12-3/TRBV12-4,CASSTGGSLLGYGYTF
NA,TRBJ1-4,TRBV4-1,CASSSLGGAEFEKLFF
TRBD1,TRBJ1-6,TRBV6-1,CASRGQGAYNSPLHF
NA,TRBJ2-5,TRBV20-1,CSATHSGRQWTQYF
NA,TRBJ1-1,TRBV13,CASSFITEAFF
TRBD1,TRBJ2-3,TRBV9,CASSDYRGGTDTQYF
NA,TRBJ1-4,TRBV18,CASSPLTGRNEKLFF
TRBD2,TRBJ2-3,TRBV20-1,CSARDRASGGGDTQYF
TRBD1,TRBJ2-5,TRBV19,CATTGSGETQYF
NA,TRBJ1-1,TRBV5-1,CASSLDPVMNTEAFF
NA,TRBJ1-2,TRBV16,CASSPSTTGYGYTF
NA,TRBJ1-6,TRBV11-3,CASSLRRGSPLHF
TRBD1,TRBJ2-7,TRBV7-2,CASSVGTGEFYEQYF
NA,TRBJ1-1,TRBV9,CASSVGSSGTNTEAFF
NA,TRBJ1-1,TRBV20-1,CSARTTGTRTGAFF
NA,TRBJ2-3,TRBV4-1,CASSLNVFQRADTQYF
TRBD2,TRBJ2-2,TRBV2,CASSELRGSGGADTGELFF
NA,TRBJ1-6,TRBV12-3/TRBV12-4,CASSFQGRNSPLHF
NA,TRBJ1-1,TRBV7-3,CASSFPGGVVEAFF
NA,TRBJ1-1,TRBV12-3/TRBV12-4,CASRSPDGDTEAFF
NA,TRBJ1-5,TRBV11-2,CASSLAVSNQPQHF
NA,TRBJ2-3,TRBV29-1,CSVGLRAGTSTDTQYF
TRBD1,TRBJ1-1,TRBV19,CASSIDVGTGEFGEAFF
TRBD1,TRBJ1-1,TRBV10-3,CAISAPEGQGRPEAFF
NA,TRBJ1-1,TRBV3-1,CASSPGFSNTEAFF
TRBD2,TRBJ2-5,TRBV7-9,CASSLTLAEETQYF
NA,TRBJ2-1,TRBV12-3/TRBV12-4,CASSSGHIEQFF
NA,TRBJ1-1,TRBV7-9,CASSPARTGTPEAFF
NA,TRBJ2-3,TRBV20-1,CSARAGGGINTQYF
TRBD2,TRBJ2-2,TRBV2,CASRALAGGRTGELFF
TRBD2,TRBJ2-5,TRBV20-1,CSARGLGGGAQYF
TRBD1,TRBJ2-1,TRBV5-1,CASSLEVDRVKNEQFF
TRBD2,TRBJ2-5,TRBV7-9,CARLAGGTPQETQYF
TRBD1,TRBJ2-5,TRBV5-1,CASSLRDRGWGETQYF
NA,TRBJ1-5,TRBV2,CASSEWTVSNQPQHF
TRBD1,TRBJ1-4,TRBV7-2,CASTGQVWDEKLFF
NA,TRBJ1-6,TRBV6-1,CASGRAGRGGNSPLHF
TRBD1,TRBJ2-3,TRBV5-8,CASSLWGTGALSTDTQYF
TRBD1,TRBJ1-1,TRBV10-3,CATQGVNTEAFF
NA,TRBJ2-7,TRBV20-1,CSAGADISYEQYF
TRBD1,TRBJ1-6,TRBV5-1,CASSLYTGDSPLHF